The T cell receptor beta chain under discussion was sequenced for a study of CD8+ T cells in alopecia areata. Germline V gene data show CDR1 as LNHNV and CDR2 as YYDKDF (reference sequence). This CDR3 spans 9 amino acids. The V gene lost 6 bases and the J gene lost 4 bases, with 1 base spanning the gap. This sample's treatment: oral pan-JAK inhibitor, 5-10 mg twice daily. Sequencing used cDNA as its template, made by extracting RNA and reverse transcribing it. Profiled with immunoSEQ multiplex PCR; TCRdb holds only in-frame clones, not every one. The sample includes some 170,000 clones, roughly 58% of them seen just once.

The material was CD4+ T cells sorted from blood, obtained at approximately week 55, from a patient treated with tofacitinib. The sequence came from a human donor with alopecia areata. The chain links TRBV15 to TRBJ2-7, with D unclear. The CDR3 DNA sequence: TGTGCCACCAGTTACGAGCAGTACTTC. Its protein product is CATSYEQYF.